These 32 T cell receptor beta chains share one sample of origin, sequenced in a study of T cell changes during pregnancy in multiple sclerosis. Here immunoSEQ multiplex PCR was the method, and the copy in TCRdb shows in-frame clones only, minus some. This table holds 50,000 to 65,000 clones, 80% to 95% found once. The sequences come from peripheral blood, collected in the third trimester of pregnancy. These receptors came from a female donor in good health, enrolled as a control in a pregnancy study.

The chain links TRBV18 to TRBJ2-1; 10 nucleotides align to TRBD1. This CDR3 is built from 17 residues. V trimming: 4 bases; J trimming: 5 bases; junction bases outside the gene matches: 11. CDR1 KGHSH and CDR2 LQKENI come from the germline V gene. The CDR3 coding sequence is TGTGCCAGCTCACTGCTTGGGGGGACAGGGGTTAACAATGAGCAGTTCTTC. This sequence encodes CASSLLGGTGVNNEQFF.

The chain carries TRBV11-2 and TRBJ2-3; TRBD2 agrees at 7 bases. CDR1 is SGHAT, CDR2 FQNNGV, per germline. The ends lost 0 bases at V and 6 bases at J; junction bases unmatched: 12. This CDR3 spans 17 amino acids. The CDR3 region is CASSLDEERDHRDTQYF. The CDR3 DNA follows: TGTGCCAGCAGCTTAGATGAGGAGCGGGACCATAGGGATACGCAGTATTTT. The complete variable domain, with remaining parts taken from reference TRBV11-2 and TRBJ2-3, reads EAGVAQSPRYKIIEKRQSVAFWCNPISGHATLYWYQQILGQGPKLLIQFQNNGVVDDSQLPKDRFSAERLKGVDSTLKIQPAKLEDSAVYLCASSLDEERDHRDTQYFGPGTRLTVL.

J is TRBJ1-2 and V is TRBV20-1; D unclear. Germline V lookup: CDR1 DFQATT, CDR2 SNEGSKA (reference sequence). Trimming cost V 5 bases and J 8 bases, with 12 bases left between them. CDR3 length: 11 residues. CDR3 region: CSAWFVRGYTF. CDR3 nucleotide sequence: TGCAGTGCTTGGTTCGTTCGGGGCTACACCTTC.

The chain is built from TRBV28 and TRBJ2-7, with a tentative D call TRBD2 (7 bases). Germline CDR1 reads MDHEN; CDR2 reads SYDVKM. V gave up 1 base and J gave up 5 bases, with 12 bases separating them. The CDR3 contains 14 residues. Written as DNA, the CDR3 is TGTGCCAGCAGTTTATCGGGGGGCCTTGACGAGCAGTACTTC. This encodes CASSLSGGLDEQYF. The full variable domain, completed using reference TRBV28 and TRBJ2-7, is DVKVTQSSRYLVKRTGEKVFLECVQDMDHENMFWYRQDPGLGLRLIYFSYDVKMKEKGDIPEGYSVSREKKERFSLILESASTNQTSMYLCASSLSGGLDEQYFGPGTRLTVT.

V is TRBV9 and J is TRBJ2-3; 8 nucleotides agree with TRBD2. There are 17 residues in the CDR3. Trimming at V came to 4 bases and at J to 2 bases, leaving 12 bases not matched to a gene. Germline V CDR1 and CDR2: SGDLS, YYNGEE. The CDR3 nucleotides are TGTGCCAGCAGCCCCTGGGAGCGGGGGCTTCTCACAGATACGCAGTATTTT. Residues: CASSPWERGLLTDTQYF.

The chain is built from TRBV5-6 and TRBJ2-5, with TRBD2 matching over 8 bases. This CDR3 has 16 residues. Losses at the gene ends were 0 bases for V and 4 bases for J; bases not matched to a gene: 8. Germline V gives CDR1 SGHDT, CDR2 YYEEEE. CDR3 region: CASSLEPAGVRETQYF. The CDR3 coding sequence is TGTGCCAGCAGCTTGGAACCAGCGGGGGTACGAGAGACCCAGTACTTC.

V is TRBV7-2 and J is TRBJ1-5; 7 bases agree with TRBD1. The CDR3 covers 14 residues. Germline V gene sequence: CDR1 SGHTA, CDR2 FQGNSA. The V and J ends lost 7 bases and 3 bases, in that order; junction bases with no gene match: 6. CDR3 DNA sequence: TGTGCCAGCACCCAGGGACAGCCCAATCAGCCCCAGCATTTT. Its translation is CASTQGQPNQPQHF.

The CDR3 loop reads CASSQGGSRTSGSAGELFF. In DNA, the CDR3 is TGTGCCAGCAGCCAAGGAGGGTCTCGGACTAGCGGGAGTGCCGGGGAGCTGTTTTTT. The chain links TRBV4-2 to TRBJ2-2, with TRBD2 matching over 13 bases. This CDR3 spans 19 amino acids. Germline-derived CDR1 and CDR2 are LGHNA and YNFKEQ. V shed 1 base, J shed 6 bases, and the junction held 11 bases outside the gene matches.

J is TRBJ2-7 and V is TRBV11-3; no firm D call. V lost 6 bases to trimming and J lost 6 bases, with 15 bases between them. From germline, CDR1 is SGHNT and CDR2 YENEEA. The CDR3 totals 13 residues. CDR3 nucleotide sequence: TGTGCCAGCAGTCTGTTGGGCGCGCGCGAGCAGTACTTC. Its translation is CASSLLGAREQYF.

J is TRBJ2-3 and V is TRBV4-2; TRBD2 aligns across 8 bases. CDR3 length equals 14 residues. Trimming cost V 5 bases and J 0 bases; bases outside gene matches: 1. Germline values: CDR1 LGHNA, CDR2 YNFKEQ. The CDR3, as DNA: TGTGCCAGCAGCGGACTAGCTAGCACAGATACGCAGTATTTT. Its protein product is CASSGLASTDTQYF.

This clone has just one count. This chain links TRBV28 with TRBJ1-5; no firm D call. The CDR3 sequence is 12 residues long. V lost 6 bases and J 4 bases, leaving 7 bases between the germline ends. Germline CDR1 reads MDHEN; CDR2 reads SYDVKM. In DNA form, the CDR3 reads TGTGCCAGCAGCTCCGGGAATCAGCCCCAGCATTTT. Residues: CASSSGNQPQHF. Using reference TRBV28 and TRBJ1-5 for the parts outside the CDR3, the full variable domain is DVKVTQSSRYLVKRTGEKVFLECVQDMDHENMFWYRQDPGLGLRLIYFSYDVKMKEKGDIPEGYSVSREKKERFSLILESASTNQTSMYLCASSSGNQPQHFGDGTRLSIL.

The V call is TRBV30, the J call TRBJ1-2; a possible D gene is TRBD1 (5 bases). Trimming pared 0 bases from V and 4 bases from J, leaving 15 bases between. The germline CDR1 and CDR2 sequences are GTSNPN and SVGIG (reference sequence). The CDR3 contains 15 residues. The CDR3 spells CAWSVIPGGSYGYTF. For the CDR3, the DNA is TGTGCCTGGAGTGTAATCCCGGGGGGTAGCTATGGCTACACCTTC.

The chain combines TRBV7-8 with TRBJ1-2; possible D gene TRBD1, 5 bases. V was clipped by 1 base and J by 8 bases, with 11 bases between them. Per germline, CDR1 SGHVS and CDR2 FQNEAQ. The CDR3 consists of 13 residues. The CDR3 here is CASSLGRDFGYTF. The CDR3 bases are TGTGCCAGCAGCTTAGGCCGGGACTTCGGCTACACCTTC.

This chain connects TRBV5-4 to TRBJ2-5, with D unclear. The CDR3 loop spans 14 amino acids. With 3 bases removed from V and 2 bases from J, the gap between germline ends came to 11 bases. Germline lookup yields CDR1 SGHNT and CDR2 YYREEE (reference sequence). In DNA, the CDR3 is TGTGCCAGCAGCTCCGCAGGAATTCAAGAGACCCAGTACTTC. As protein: CASSSAGIQETQYF.

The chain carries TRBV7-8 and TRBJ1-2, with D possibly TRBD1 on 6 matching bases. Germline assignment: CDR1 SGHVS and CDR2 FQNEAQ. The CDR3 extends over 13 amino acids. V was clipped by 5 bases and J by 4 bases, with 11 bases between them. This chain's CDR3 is CASSPQGSYGYTF. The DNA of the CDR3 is TGTGCCAGCAGCCCGCAGGGGAGCTATGGCTACACCTTC.

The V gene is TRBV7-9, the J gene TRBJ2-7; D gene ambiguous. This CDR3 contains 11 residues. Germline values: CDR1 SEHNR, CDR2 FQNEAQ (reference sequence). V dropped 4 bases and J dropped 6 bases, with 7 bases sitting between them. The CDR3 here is CASSSQFEQYF. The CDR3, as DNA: TGTGCCAGCAGCTCCCAATTCGAGCAGTACTTC.

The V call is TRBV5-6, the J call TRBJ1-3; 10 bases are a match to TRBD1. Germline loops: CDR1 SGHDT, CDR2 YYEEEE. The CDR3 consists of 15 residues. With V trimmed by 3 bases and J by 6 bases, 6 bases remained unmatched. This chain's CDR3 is CASSWTGTGVNTIYF. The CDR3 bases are TGTGCCAGCAGCTGGACCGGGACAGGGGTAAACACCATATATTTT.

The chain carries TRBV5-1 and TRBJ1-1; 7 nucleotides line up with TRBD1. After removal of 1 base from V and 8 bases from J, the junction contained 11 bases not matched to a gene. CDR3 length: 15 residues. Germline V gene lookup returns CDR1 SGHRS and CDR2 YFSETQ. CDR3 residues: CASSLRAGGTLEAFF. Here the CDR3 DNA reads TGCGCCAGCAGCTTGAGGGCAGGGGGTACCCTGGAAGCTTTCTTT.

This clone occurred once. The CDR3 is CASSSRAGGSYNEQFF. CDR3 coding DNA: TGTGCCAGCAGCTCCCGAGCGGGGGGCTCCTACAATGAGCAGTTCTTC. V usage is TRBV9 and J usage is TRBJ2-1, with 9 bases fitting TRBD2. This CDR3 spans 16 amino acids. With 4 bases clipped from V and 0 bases from J, the junction kept 5 bases outside the gene matches. Germline V gene sequence: CDR1 SGDLS, CDR2 YYNGEE.

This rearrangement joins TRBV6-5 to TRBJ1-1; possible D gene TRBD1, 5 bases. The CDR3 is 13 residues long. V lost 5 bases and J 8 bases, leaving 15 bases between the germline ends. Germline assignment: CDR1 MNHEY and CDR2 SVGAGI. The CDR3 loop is CASSTWDSREAFF. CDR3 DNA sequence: TGTGCCAGCAGTACGTGGGACTCCCGGGAAGCTTTCTTT.

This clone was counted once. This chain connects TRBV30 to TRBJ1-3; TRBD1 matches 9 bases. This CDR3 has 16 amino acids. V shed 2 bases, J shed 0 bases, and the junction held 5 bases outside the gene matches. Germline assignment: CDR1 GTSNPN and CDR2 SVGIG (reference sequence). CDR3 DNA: TGTGCCTGGAGTTGGACAGGGGTTCTCTCTGGAAACACCATATATTTT. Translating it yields CAWSWTGVLSGNTIYF.

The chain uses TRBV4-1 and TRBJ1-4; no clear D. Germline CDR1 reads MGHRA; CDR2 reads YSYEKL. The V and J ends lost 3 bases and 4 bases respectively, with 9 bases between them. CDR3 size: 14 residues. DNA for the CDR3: TGCGCCAGCAGCCAGGCAGTATATAATGAAAAACTGTTTTTT. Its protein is CASSQAVYNEKLFF.

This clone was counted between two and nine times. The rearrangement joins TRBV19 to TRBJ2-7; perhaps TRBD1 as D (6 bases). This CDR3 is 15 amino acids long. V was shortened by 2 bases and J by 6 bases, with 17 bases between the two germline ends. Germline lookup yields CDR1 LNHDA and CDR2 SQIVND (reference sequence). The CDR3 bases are TGTGCCAGTAGTATAACGACAGGAGCAGGGTCCGAGCAGTACTTC. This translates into CASSITTGAGSEQYF.

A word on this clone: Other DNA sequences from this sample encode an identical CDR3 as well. CDR3 DNA: TGTGCCAGCTCGCCGGGACAGGGAAGCTCCTACGAGCAGTACTTC. The encoded protein is CASSPGQGSSYEQYF. V is TRBV18 and J is TRBJ2-7; TRBD1 agrees at 9 bases. The V gene's germline CDR1 is KGHSH and CDR2 LQKENI. The CDR3 has 15 amino acids. V shed 6 bases and J 0 bases; nucleotides not matched to a gene: 6.

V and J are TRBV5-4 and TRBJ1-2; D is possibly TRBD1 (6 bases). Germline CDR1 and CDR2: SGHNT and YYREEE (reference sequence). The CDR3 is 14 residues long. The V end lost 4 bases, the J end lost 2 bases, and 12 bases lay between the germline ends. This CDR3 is CASSLDSSNYGYTF. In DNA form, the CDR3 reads TGTGCCAGCAGCCTGGACAGTTCGAACTATGGCTACACCTTC.

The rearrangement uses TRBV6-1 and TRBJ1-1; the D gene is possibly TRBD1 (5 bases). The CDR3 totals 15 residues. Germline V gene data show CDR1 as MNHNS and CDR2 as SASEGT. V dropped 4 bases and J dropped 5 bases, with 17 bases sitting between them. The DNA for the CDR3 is TGTGCCAGCAGTGCCCGGAGGGGCGGCGGGACTGAAGCTTTCTTT. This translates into CASSARRGGGTEAFF.

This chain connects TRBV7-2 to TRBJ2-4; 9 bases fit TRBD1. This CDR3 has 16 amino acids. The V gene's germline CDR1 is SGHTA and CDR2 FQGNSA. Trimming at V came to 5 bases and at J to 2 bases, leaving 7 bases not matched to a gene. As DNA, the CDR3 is TGTGCCAGCAGCATGACCGGGACAGGGTCCAAAAACATTCAGTACTTC. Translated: CASSMTGTGSKNIQYF.

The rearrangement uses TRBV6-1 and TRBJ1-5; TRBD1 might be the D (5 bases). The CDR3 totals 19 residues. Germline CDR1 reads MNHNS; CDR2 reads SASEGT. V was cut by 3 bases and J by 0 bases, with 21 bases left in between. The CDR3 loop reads CASSESYILGVSSNQPQHF. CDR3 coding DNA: TGTGCCAGCAGTGAGTCCTACATTCTAGGGGTGAGTAGCAATCAGCCCCAGCATTTT.

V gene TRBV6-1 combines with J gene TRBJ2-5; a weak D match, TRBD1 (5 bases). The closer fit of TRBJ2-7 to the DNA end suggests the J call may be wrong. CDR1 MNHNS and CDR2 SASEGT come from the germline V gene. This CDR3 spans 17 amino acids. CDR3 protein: CASSDGQGWPFLGEQYF. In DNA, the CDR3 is TGTGCCAGCAGTGATGGACAAGGGTGGCCATTCCTAGGCGAGCAGTACTTC.

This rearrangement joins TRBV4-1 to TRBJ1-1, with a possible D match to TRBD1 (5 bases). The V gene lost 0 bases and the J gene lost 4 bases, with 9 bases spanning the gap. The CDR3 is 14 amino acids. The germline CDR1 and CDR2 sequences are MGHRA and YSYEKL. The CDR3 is CASSQDGGTTEAFF. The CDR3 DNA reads TGCGCCAGCAGCCAAGACGGGGGAACCACTGAAGCTTTCTTT.

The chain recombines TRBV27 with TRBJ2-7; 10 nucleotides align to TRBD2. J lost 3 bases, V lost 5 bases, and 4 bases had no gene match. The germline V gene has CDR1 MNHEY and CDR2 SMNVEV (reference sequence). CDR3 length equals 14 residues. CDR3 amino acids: CASSPASGSYEQYF. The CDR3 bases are TGTGCCAGCAGTCCTGCTAGCGGGAGCTACGAGCAGTACTTC.

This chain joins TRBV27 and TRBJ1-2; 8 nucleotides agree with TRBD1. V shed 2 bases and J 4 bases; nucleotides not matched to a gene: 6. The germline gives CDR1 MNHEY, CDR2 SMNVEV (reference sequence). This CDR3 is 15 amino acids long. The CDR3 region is CASSLGAGGAYGYTF. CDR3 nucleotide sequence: TGTGCCAGCAGTTTAGGGGCAGGGGGCGCCTATGGCTACACCTTC.